The entry below describes one T cell receptor beta chain. The antigen is unknown. TCRdb re-derived calls from the PCR reads in MiXCR, one entry per CDR3 protein. The table has 600,000 to 650,000 distinct CDR3 sequences, roughly 21% seen once. The V gene's germline CDR1 is DFQATT and CDR2 SNEGSKA (reference sequence). J gave up 7 bases and V 2 bases, and 8 bases lay outside the gene matches. The CDR3 is made up of 15 amino acids. These data come from a study of molecular identifiers for immune sequencing clone quantification. Overall study results and limits: In cases of identical TCR molecules sharing a barcode, highly expanded clone sizes could be underestimated.

The genes are TRBV20-1 and TRBJ2-1; 10 nucleotides agree with TRBD2. The specimen was naive CD8+ T cells from blood, with Jurkat cell RNA spiked in. Regarding subset: FACS-sorted CD8+CD4-CCR7+CD45RA+ naive T cells. This receptor was taken from a human donor in good health. Some libraries in this study had Jurkat cell RNA spiked in. CDR3 sequence: CSARIFLAGDNEQFF. CDR3 coding DNA: TGCAGTGCTAGAATTTTTCTAGCGGGAGATAATGAGCAGTTCTTC.